The next 19 T cell receptor beta chains were all read from a single sample in a study of blood T cell repertoires in COVID-19. Clones were sequenced by immunoSEQ multiplex PCR, and TCRdb holds only the in-frame ones, with some missing. The repertoire has some 390,000 clones, 70% to 90% of them found once; the top ten carry approximately 2.4%. The sequencing input was peripheral blood. These receptors all stem from a woman in her fifties or sixties with COVID-19, enrolled during active disease.

This rearrangement joins TRBV5-4 to TRBJ1-5; D not certain. V was clipped by 2 bases and J by 2 bases, with 20 bases between them. From germline, CDR1 is SGHNT and CDR2 YYREEE (reference sequence). The length of the CDR3 is 18 residues. In DNA form, the CDR3 reads TGTGCCAGCAGCTTTTTAGTTAAGACAAGCCTTCGCAATCAGCCCCAGCATTTT. Translating it yields CASSFLVKTSLRNQPQHF.

This chain connects TRBV10-1 to TRBJ2-6; 13 positions agree with TRBD2. CDR3 size: 20 residues. Trimming took 7 bases from V and 0 from J; bases not matched to a gene: 12. Germline V gives CDR1 WNHNN, CDR2 SYGVQD (reference sequence). Here the CDR3 reads CASTGTSGALIFSGANVLTF. Written as DNA, the CDR3 is TGCGCCAGCACCGGGACTAGCGGGGCTTTGATCTTCTCTGGGGCCAACGTCCTGACTTTC.

The gene calls are TRBV7-3 and TRBJ2-7; 8 positions agree with TRBD1. CDR3 length: 15 amino acids. Per germline, CDR1 SGHTA and CDR2 FQGTGA. Germline trimming cut 4 bases from V and 6 bases from J; bases unmatched to any gene: 11. DNA for the CDR3: TGTGCCAGCAGCTCCCCCCGGGACAGGCATCCCGAGCAGTACTTC. The encoded protein is CASSSPRDRHPEQYF.

The chain has TRBV18 and TRBJ1-4; TRBD1 aligns across 7 bases. This CDR3 is 14 amino acids long. Trimming took 7 bases from V and 2 from J; bases not matched to a gene: 4. Germline CDR1 KGHSH, CDR2 LQKENI. The CDR3 DNA sequence: TGTGCCAGCTGGTCAGGGGGGACTAATGAAAAACTGTTTTTT. Protein: CASWSGGTNEKLFF.

The V call is TRBV19, the J call TRBJ2-2; 7 bases map to TRBD1. Per the germline V gene, CDR1 is LNHDA and CDR2 is SQIVND (reference sequence). The J segment lost 1 base and the V segment lost 9 bases, leaving 2 bases of the junction unmatched. The CDR3 is 13 amino acids. CDR3 in DNA: TGTGCCAGCAGACAGGGGAACACCGGGGAGCTGTTTTTT. Protein product: CASRQGNTGELFF.

The chain joins TRBV6-6 to TRBJ2-1; D is unresolved. Germline assignment: CDR1 MNHNY and CDR2 SVGAGI (reference sequence). V was clipped by 2 bases and J by 1 base, with 6 bases between them. The CDR3 is 14 amino acids. Here the CDR3 reads CASSYGVSYNEQFF. The CDR3 DNA follows: TGTGCCAGCAGTTACGGAGTATCCTACAATGAGCAGTTCTTC.

The chain joins TRBV7-3 to TRBJ2-2, with 9 bases aligning to TRBD1. V lost 4 bases to trimming and J lost 5 bases; unmatched junction nucleotides: 8. The length of the CDR3 is 16 residues. Germline V gives CDR1 SGHTA, CDR2 FQGTGA. The chain's CDR3 is CASSSPGQGLTGELFF. The CDR3 DNA sequence: TGTGCCAGCAGCTCCCCGGGACAGGGTTTGACCGGGGAGCTGTTTTTT.

The chain combines TRBV7-2 with TRBJ1-6, with D possibly matching TRBD1 (5 bases). The germline V and J ends were trimmed by 4 bases and 10 bases, with 20 bases remaining between them. CDR1 is SGHTA and CDR2 is FQGNSA in the germline V gene. The CDR3 contains 16 residues. The CDR3 here is CASSSRGAGETSPLHF. CDR3 in DNA: TGTGCCAGCAGCTCGCGAGGTGCGGGGGAAACCTCACCCCTCCACTTT.

This chain links TRBV2 with TRBJ2-6; D is uncertain. Trimming stripped 6 bases from V and 0 bases from J, with 6 bases between. The CDR3 contains 14 residues. Per the germline V gene, CDR1 is SNHLY and CDR2 is FYNNEI. The CDR3 protein is CASRESSGANVLTF. The CDR3 DNA is TGTGCCAGCAGGGAGAGCTCTGGGGCCAACGTCCTGACTTTC.

The chain combines TRBV6-1 with TRBJ2-7, with 8 positions matching TRBD1. Trimming took 2 bases from V and 6 from J; bases not matched to a gene: 6. The germline CDR1 and CDR2 sequences are MNHNS and SASEGT. This CDR3 contains 14 residues. This CDR3 is CASSEPTGVIEQYF. In DNA, the CDR3 is TGTGCCAGCAGTGAACCGACAGGGGTGATCGAGCAGTACTTC.

The V call is TRBV18, the J call TRBJ2-3; the D gene is possibly TRBD2 (6 bases). Germline V gene data show CDR1 as KGHSH and CDR2 as LQKENI. Trimming stripped 2 bases from V and 7 bases from J, with 19 bases between. The CDR3 totals 16 residues. The CDR3, as DNA: TGTGCCAGCTCACCAAACATAGCGGACGCCCGTAATACGCAGTATTTT. It translates to CASSPNIADARNTQYF. The full variable domain, with the rest looked up from reference TRBV18 and TRBJ2-3, is NAGVMQNPRHLVRRRGQEARLRCSPMKGHSHVYWYRQLPEEGLKFMVYLQKENIIDESGMPKERFSAEFPKEGPSILRIQQVVRGDSAAYFCASSPNIADARNTQYFGPGTRLTVL.

The rearrangement uses TRBV2 and TRBJ1-5; D not resolved. This CDR3 spans 15 amino acids. The germline V gene encodes CDR1 SNHLY and CDR2 FYNNEI. Trimming cost V 1 base and J 4 bases, with 11 bases left between them. DNA for the CDR3: TGTGCCAGCAGTGAAGTATCTCAGTTGAATCAGCCCCAGCATTTT. Translating it yields CASSEVSQLNQPQHF.

The CDR3 sequence is CASSIAATNEKLFF. CDR3 DNA sequence: TGTGCCAGTAGTATTGCAGCAACTAATGAAAAACTGTTTTTT. This chain joins TRBV19 and TRBJ1-4; the D is unclear. CDR3 size: 14 residues. CDR1 is LNHDA, CDR2 SQIVND, per germline (reference sequence). Trimming stripped 3 bases from V and 0 bases from J, with 5 bases between. The full variable domain, rest sourced from reference TRBV19 and TRBJ1-4, is DGGITQSPKYLFRKEGQNVTLSCEQNLNHDAMYWYRQDPGQGLRLIYYSQIVNDFQKGDIAEGYSVSREKKESFPLTVTSAQKNPTAFYLCASSIAATNEKLFFGSGTQLSVL.

The chain couples TRBV13 to TRBJ1-3; D remains unclear. CDR1 and CDR2 from the germline V gene are PRHDT and FYEKMQ (reference sequence). V was shortened by 5 bases and J by 8 bases, with 13 bases between the two germline ends. There are 13 residues in the CDR3. CDR3 sequence reads: CASSPPSNYTIYF. The CDR3 DNA reads TGTGCCAGCAGCCCCCCCAGTAATTACACCATATATTTT.

J is TRBJ1-3 and V is TRBV3-1 (or the pseudogene TRBV3-2); 10 bases match TRBD1. This CDR3 comprises 19 residues. In germline, CDR1 is LGHDT, CDR2 YNNKEL (reference sequence). V trimming: 3 bases; J trimming: 0 bases; junction bases outside the gene matches: 11. CDR3 residues: CASSQRPEDRGPSGNTIYF. In DNA, the CDR3 is TGTGCCAGCAGCCAGCGACCGGAAGACAGGGGGCCCTCTGGAAACACCATATATTTT.

This clone has a handful of counts. The gene calls are TRBV11-2 and TRBJ2-6, with 8 bases lining up with TRBD1. The germline CDR1 and CDR2 sequences are SGHAT and FQNNGV. V shed 5 bases, J shed 4 bases, and the junction held 4 bases outside the gene matches. The CDR3 extends over 15 amino acids. The CDR3 nucleotides read TGTGCCAGCAGCCCTCAGGGGGCCGGGGCCAACGTCCTGACTTTC. Translated: CASSPQGAGANVLTF.

This chain connects TRBV5-1 to TRBJ1-4; TRBD1 matches at 7 bases. J gave up 8 bases and V 4 bases, and 11 bases lay outside the gene matches. In germline, CDR1 is SGHRS, CDR2 YFSETQ. The length of the CDR3 is 15 residues. The CDR3 DNA follows: TGCGCCAGCAGCCCGGCAGGGGGGTTCCGGGAAAAACTGTTTTTT. This sequence encodes CASSPAGGFREKLFF.

This chain connects TRBV2 to TRBJ2-5; 7 nucleotides match TRBD2. V trimming: 6 bases; J trimming: 2 bases; junction bases outside the gene matches: 6. The germline V gene has CDR1 SNHLY and CDR2 FYNNEI. CDR3 size: 14 residues. CDR3 nucleotide sequence: TGTGCCAGCAGCCTTCAAGCGGGGCAAGAGACCCAGTACTTC. This translates into CASSLQAGQETQYF.

To note about this clone: This sample includes further DNA sequences coding for the same CDR3. J is TRBJ2-3 and V is TRBV10-3, with D unclear. CDR1 and CDR2 from the germline V gene are ENHRY and SYGVKD. Trimming took off 2 bases at V and 0 bases at J, with 6 bases between the two ends. This CDR3 spans 14 amino acids. CDR3 loop: CAISEQTSTDTQYF. CDR3 DNA: TGTGCCATCAGTGAGCAGACTAGCACAGATACGCAGTATTTT.